Here is one T cell receptor (beta chain) with its context. Its antigen remains undetermined. Qualities for individual bases were not recorded, and no much larger clone is one base off. The data stem from a study of blood T cell repertoires in COVID-19 (TCRdb year 2020). With respect to the entire study: Samples covering the acute and convalescent phases of COVID-19 were provided by collaborators in the United States, Italy and Spain. The material from the prospective study consisted of cDNA or gDNA derived from T cells, B-cell-depleted T cells, or PBMCs. The repertoires were released in a freely available public database meant as a resource for research on the immune response to SARS-CoV-2. The dataset comprised deeply sampled blood TCRbeta repertoires from subjects exposed to, actively infected with, or recovered from COVID-19. Samples were obtained from the ongoing ImmuneRACE study (first 160 participants) and from 1,000 to 1,500 subjects provided by 6 global collaborators. Sample metadata almost always included a de-identified subject ID, COVID-19 status, age in years and sex. HLA class I and class II types, where available, came from metadata supplied by the sample provider rather than from assay-based typing. Study-level results and caveats: The quantity of clinical and demographic metadata differed by source and by participant and was supplied without curation.

Including the terminal cysteine and phenylalanine, the CDR3 comprises 13 residues. Kept here is only the CDR3 DNA, which spans 39 bases and is read in frame from base 1. Trimming at the junction amounts to 5 bases on V and 4 bases on J, and the germline ends lie 12 bases apart. At one collaborating source in Seattle, patients were enrolled during active infection and were followed longitudinally through the course of disease. The collaborating institutions used their own protocols to collect whole blood in K2EDTA tubes. Collaborator samples were shipped for TCRbeta analysis as frozen whole blood, isolated PBMCs, or DNA extracted from either sample type. TCRbeta CDR3 regions were amplified from genomic DNA using the immunoSEQ Assay, a bias-controlled multiplex PCR. As for the authors' bioinformatics: Within the assay, amplification of reference gene primers was used to estimate how many nucleated cells each sample contained. To quantify the absolute abundance of each unique TCRbeta CDR3 rearrangement, sequence reads were collapsed and filtered. Productive Simpson clonality was computed per sample as the square root of Simpson's diversity index over productive rearrangements. In its TCRdb copy, this immuneACCESS table keeps in-frame sequences only and misses some clones. Where compared with another copy, unresolved V genes explain less than half of these, and the others have no known cause. V and J calls and clone size are as listed in that table; D and trimming were resolved from the DNA. The table for this sample lists some 220,000 clones; around 86% of them were counted only once. Over 4% of the sample lies in the top ten.

This TCR derives from a woman aged 65 to 85 with COVID-19, enrolled during active disease. Sequenced input: peripheral blood. The rearrangement combines TRBV12-3 or TRBV12-4 with TRBJ2-7, with the D gene uncertain. In nucleotides, the sequence is TGTGCCAGCAGTCCAGGTTTGGAATACGAGCAGTACTTC. Translated, this gives CASSPGLEYEQYF.